The 26 T cell receptor beta chains below come from one sample, sequenced in a study of blood T cell repertoires in COVID-19. The method was immunoSEQ multiplex PCR; TCRdb's version includes in-frame clones alone and lacks a portion of them. The sample includes around 250,000 clones, about 89% of them seen just once. Sequences were obtained from PBMCs or T cells enriched from blood (not recorded which). The source is a woman in her 30s who had recovered from COVID-19.

This clone was counted once. The chain is built from TRBV28 and TRBJ1-3, with D possibly matching TRBD1 (6 bases). The ends were cut back, 6 bases at V and 0 bases at J, with 12 bases in the middle. The CDR3 extends over 15 amino acids. Looked up from germline, CDR1 is MDHEN and CDR2 is SYDVKM. DNA for the CDR3: TGTGCCAGCAGGAAAACAGGGAGCTCTGGAAACACCATATATTTT. Protein: CASRKTGSSGNTIYF.

J is TRBJ1-5 and V is TRBV19; tentative D call: TRBD1 (6 bases). Germline CDR1 and CDR2: LNHDA and SQIVND (reference sequence). The CDR3 has 14 residues. Trimming removed 6 bases at V and 6 bases at J, with 15 bases between. The CDR3 reads CASRTGRDIQPQHF. The DNA of the CDR3 is TGTGCCAGTAGGACCGGACGGGACATTCAGCCCCAGCATTTT.

The CDR3 loop reads CASRWQASYEQYF. The CDR3 nucleotides read TGTGCCAGCAGATGGCAGGCCTCCTACGAGCAGTACTTC. The genes are TRBV28 and TRBJ2-7; D is undetermined. V lost 6 bases and J 0 bases, leaving 9 bases between the germline ends. Germline-derived CDR1 and CDR2 are MDHEN and SYDVKM. CDR3 length equals 13 residues.

In nucleotides, the CDR3 is TGTGCCAGCAGTGATGACTCAGGGTCGGCGAAGACCCAGTACTTC. Amino acid sequence: CASSDDSGSAKTQYF. The J gene is TRBJ2-5, the V gene TRBV6-1, with D tentatively TRBD1 (5 bases). The CDR3 runs 15 residues. The V gene lost 3 bases and the J gene lost 6 bases, with 17 bases spanning the gap. Looked up from germline, CDR1 is MNHNS and CDR2 is SASEGT.

J is TRBJ2-1 and V is TRBV28, with 12 bases matching TRBD2. The V gene's germline CDR1 is MDHEN and CDR2 SYDVKM. The J segment lost 10 bases and the V segment lost 6 bases, leaving 4 bases of the junction unmatched. The CDR3 consists of 13 residues. CDR3 bases: TGTGCCAGCAGACCGGGACTAGCGGGCGAGCAGTTCTTC. Protein: CASRPGLAGEQFF.

V gene TRBV19 combines with J gene TRBJ2-7, with 14 bases lining up with TRBD2. CDR1 and CDR2 (germline): LNHDA, SQIVND (reference sequence). The CDR3 is 19 residues long. The V and J ends lost 8 bases and 0 bases, in that order; junction bases with no gene match: 15. Here the CDR3 reads CASSSRPGLAGVASYEQYF. The CDR3, as DNA: TGTGCCAGTTCCAGTCGACCGGGACTAGCGGGAGTCGCCTCCTACGAGCAGTACTTC.

The genes are TRBV9 and TRBJ2-1; 7 bases map to TRBD2. V lost 6 bases to trimming and J lost 6 bases; unmatched junction nucleotides: 15. The CDR3 has 16 amino acids. The germline V gene has CDR1 SGDLS and CDR2 YYNGEE. CDR3 protein: CASTQGGRENLNEQFF. The CDR3 DNA is TGTGCCAGCACCCAAGGAGGGAGGGAGAACCTCAATGAGCAGTTCTTC. Looking up the rest from reference TRBV9 and TRBJ2-1 gives the full variable domain: DSGVTQTPKHLITATGQRVTLRCSPRSGDLSVYWYQQSLDQGLQFLIQYYNGEERAKGNILERFSAQQFPDLHSELNLSSLELGDSALYFCASTQGGRENLNEQFFGPGTRLTVL.

V gene TRBV5-1 combines with J gene TRBJ2-1; D is unclear. The V gene's germline CDR1 is SGHRS and CDR2 YFSETQ. V lost 4 bases, J lost 5 bases, and 13 bases lay in between. This CDR3 has 14 amino acids. The CDR3 reads CASSDVLGDNEQFF. CDR3 DNA sequence: TGCGCCAGCAGCGATGTCCTAGGAGACAATGAGCAGTTCTTC. Based on the CDR3 plus reference TRBV5-1 and TRBJ2-1, the full variable domain is KAGVTQTPRYLIKTRGQQVTLSCSPISGHRSVSWYQQTPGQGLQFLFEYFSETQRNKGNFPGRFSGRQFSNSRSEMNVSTLELGDSALYLCASSDVLGDNEQFFGPGTRLTVL.

This clone was observed a handful of times. J is TRBJ1-2 and V is TRBV30; D uncertain. The V gene's germline CDR1 is GTSNPN and CDR2 SVGIG (reference sequence). The CDR3 contains 14 residues. The V gene lost 3 bases and the J gene lost 0 bases, with 11 bases spanning the gap. The CDR3 bases are TGTGCCTGGAGCGAGGGCCACTCTAACTATGGCTACACCTTC. Encoded protein: CAWSEGHSNYGYTF.

The chain employs TRBV25-1 and TRBJ2-1; no clear D. This CDR3 has 12 residues. Trimming took 7 bases from V and 3 from J, leaving 7 bases between them. Germline-derived CDR1 and CDR2 are MGHDK and SYGVNS. DNA for the CDR3: TGTGCCAGCAAGGAGCTCTACAATGAGCAGTTCTTC. Its protein is CASKELYNEQFF.

The chain employs TRBV5-1 and TRBJ2-2; D remains ambiguous. The V gene lost 0 bases and the J gene lost 7 bases, with 10 bases spanning the gap. CDR1 is SGHRS, CDR2 YFSETQ, per germline. The CDR3 totals 14 residues. The CDR3 sequence is CASSLVYSHGELFF. The CDR3 coding sequence is TGCGCCAGCAGCTTGGTCTACAGCCACGGGGAGCTGTTTTTT. Full variable domain (outside the CDR3, taken from reference TRBV5-1 and TRBJ2-2): KAGVTQTPRYLIKTRGQQVTLSCSPISGHRSVSWYQQTPGQGLQFLFEYFSETQRNKGNFPGRFSGRQFSNSRSEMNVSTLELGDSALYLCASSLVYSHGELFFGEGSRLTVL.

The CDR3 bases are TGTGCCAGCAGTCCCCGACAGGGGGGATCTGAAAAACTGTTTTTT. Encoded protein: CASSPRQGGSEKLFF. This chain links TRBV28 with TRBJ1-4, with 9 bases matching TRBD1. The CDR3 consists of 15 residues. The junction had 8 bases not matched to a gene; V was cut back by 5 bases and J by 7 bases. The germline V gene has CDR1 MDHEN and CDR2 SYDVKM.

V gene TRBV15 combines with J gene TRBJ2-2, with 9 bases identical to TRBD1. The CDR3 contains 16 residues. V was clipped by 5 bases and J by 4 bases; unmatched bases: 8. The V gene's germline CDR1 is LNHNV and CDR2 YYDKDF (reference sequence). In DNA form, the CDR3 reads TGTGCCACCAGCCGGTCGAGGACAGGGGCCACCGGGGAGCTGTTTTTT. Translation gives CATSRSRTGATGELFF. Combining the CDR3 with reference TRBV15 and TRBJ2-2 gives the whole variable domain DAMVIQNPRYQVTQFGKPVTLSCSQTLNHNVMYWYQQKSSQAPKLLFHYYDKDFNNEADTPDNFQSRRPNTSFCFLDIRSPGLGDTAMYLCATSRSRTGATGELFFGEGSRLTVL.

In its sample, this clone was seen once. The chain combines TRBV28 with TRBJ1-4; 9 bases agree with TRBD1. The CDR3 is 17 amino acids. Looked up from germline, CDR1 is MDHEN and CDR2 is SYDVKM. J gave up 6 bases and V 5 bases, and 13 bases lay outside the gene matches. CDR3 sequence reads: CASSATGGDPRDEKLFF. The CDR3 DNA reads as TGTGCCAGCAGTGCGACAGGGGGGGACCCACGGGATGAAAAACTGTTTTTT.

This chain uses TRBV10-3 with TRBJ1-2; TRBD1 is a possible D gene (5 bases). This CDR3 has 17 residues. Germline V gene lookup returns CDR1 ENHRY and CDR2 SYGVKD. Deletions cut 0 bases from V and 4 bases from J, with 18 bases between. The CDR3 spells CAISESRRARLPYGYTF. The CDR3 DNA follows: TGTGCCATCAGTGAGTCGCGCAGGGCCAGGCTCCCCTATGGCTACACCTTC.

The V and J genes are TRBV6-1 and TRBJ1-2, with D uncertain. Germline loops: CDR1 MNHNS, CDR2 SASEGT. The CDR3 spans 14 residues. V was shortened by 3 bases and J by 4 bases, with 12 bases between the two germline ends. CDR3 sequence reads: CASSDFRGSYGYTF. CDR3 nucleotide sequence: TGTGCCAGCAGTGATTTCCGGGGATCCTATGGCTACACCTTC.

In this sample, this clone turned up once. The rearrangement links TRBV10-3 to TRBJ1-1; no definite D call. V was trimmed by 1 base and J by 5 bases, leaving 8 bases between them. This CDR3 has 13 residues. CDR1 and CDR2 from the germline V gene are ENHRY and SYGVKD. In DNA, the CDR3 is TGTGCCATCAGTGAGTGGTCGGGGACTGAAGCTTTCTTT. Protein product: CAISEWSGTEAFF.

The chain joins TRBV4-3 to TRBJ1-3; perhaps TRBD1 as D (6 bases). Germline V gives CDR1 LGHNA, CDR2 YSLEER. The V gene lost 0 bases and the J gene lost 9 bases, with 15 bases spanning the gap. The CDR3 contains 15 residues. The CDR3 coding sequence is TGCGCCAGCAGCCAAGATGGGACAACCAAGACCACCATATATTTT. It is translated as CASSQDGTTKTTIYF.

The V and J genes are TRBV5-1 and TRBJ2-5; D is unresolved. V dropped 1 base and J dropped 2 bases, with 12 bases sitting between them. CDR3 size: 15 residues. Germline V lookup: CDR1 SGHRS, CDR2 YFSETQ. CDR3 amino acids: CASSLFTQKQETQYF. In DNA, the CDR3 is TGCGCCAGCAGCTTGTTCACACAGAAACAAGAGACCCAGTACTTC.

This sequence joins TRBV3-1 (or the pseudogene TRBV3-2) and TRBJ1-6; no clear D. Deletions cut 0 bases from V and 8 bases from J, with 5 bases between. This CDR3 has 13 residues. Germline assignment: CDR1 LGHDT and CDR2 YNNKEL (reference sequence). CDR3 residues: CASSQDLYSPLHF. CDR3 nucleotides: TGTGCCAGCAGCCAAGATCTTTATTCACCCCTCCACTTT.

V usage is TRBV28 and J usage is TRBJ2-2; D is ambiguous. Germline V gene sequence: CDR1 MDHEN, CDR2 SYDVKM. Trimming removed 3 bases from V and 6 bases from J, with 14 bases in between. The CDR3 extends over 15 amino acids. CDR3: CASSFGYLGAGELFF. In DNA form, the CDR3 reads TGTGCCAGCAGTTTTGGATACCTAGGCGCCGGGGAGCTGTTTTTT.

V is TRBV5-4 and J is TRBJ1-1; D perhaps matches TRBD1 (6 bases). The germline V gene has CDR1 SGHNT and CDR2 YYREEE (reference sequence). V was cut by 0 bases and J by 0 bases, with 15 bases left in between. CDR3 length equals 17 residues. The CDR3 sequence is CASSLAGGAGMNTEAFF. In nucleotides, the CDR3 is TGTGCCAGCAGCTTGGCGGGGGGCGCGGGAATGAACACTGAAGCTTTCTTT.

This clone was seen just once. The V and J genes are TRBV3-1 (or the pseudogene TRBV3-2) and TRBJ1-3; 7 bases map to TRBD1. Germline trimming cut 4 bases from V and 4 bases from J; bases unmatched to any gene: 7. The CDR3 sequence is 15 residues long. CDR1 is LGHDT and CDR2 is YNNKEL in the germline V gene (reference sequence). CDR3 DNA: TGTGCCAGCAGCCCTCGGGACAGAACGGGAAACACCATATATTTT. The encoded protein is CASSPRDRTGNTIYF.

CDR3 loop: CASSLTVESGNTIYF. CDR3 nucleotides: TGTGCCAGCAGTTTAACAGTTGAATCTGGAAACACCATATATTTT. The gene calls are TRBV28 and TRBJ1-3; D not resolved. Between the trimmed V and J ends, which lost 2 bases and 1 base, there was a span of 9 bases. The CDR3 spans 15 residues. Per germline, CDR1 MDHEN and CDR2 SYDVKM.

This sequence joins TRBV5-4 and TRBJ1-2, with 7 bases identical to TRBD1. The J segment lost 4 bases and the V segment lost 0 bases, leaving 6 bases of the junction unmatched. Germline V gene lookup returns CDR1 SGHNT and CDR2 YYREEE (reference sequence). The CDR3 consists of 15 residues. CDR3 sequence reads: CASSLVQGGGYGYTF. The CDR3 bases are TGTGCCAGCAGCTTGGTTCAGGGGGGAGGCTATGGCTACACCTTC.

The J gene is TRBJ1-1, the V gene TRBV18; 7 bases line up with TRBD1. J lost 6 bases, V lost 4 bases, and 8 bases had no gene match. CDR1 KGHSH and CDR2 LQKENI come from the germline V gene. The CDR3 covers 14 residues. For the CDR3, the DNA is TGTGCCAGCTCACAAAGTACAGGGGACCCTGAAGCTTTCTTT. Protein sequence: CASSQSTGDPEAFF.